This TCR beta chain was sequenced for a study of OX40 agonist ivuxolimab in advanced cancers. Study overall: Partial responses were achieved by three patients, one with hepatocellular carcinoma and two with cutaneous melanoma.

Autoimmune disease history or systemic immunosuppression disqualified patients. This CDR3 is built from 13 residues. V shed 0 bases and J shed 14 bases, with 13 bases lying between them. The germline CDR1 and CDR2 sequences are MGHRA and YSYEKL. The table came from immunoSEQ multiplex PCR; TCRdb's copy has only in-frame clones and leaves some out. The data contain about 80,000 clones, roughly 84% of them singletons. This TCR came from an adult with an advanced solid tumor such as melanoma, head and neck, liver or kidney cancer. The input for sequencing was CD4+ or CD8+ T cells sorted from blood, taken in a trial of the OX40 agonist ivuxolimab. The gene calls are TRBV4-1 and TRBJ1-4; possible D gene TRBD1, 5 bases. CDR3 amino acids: CASSQDRARVLFF. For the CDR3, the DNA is TGCGCCAGCAGCCAAGATAGGGCCAGGGTCCTGTTTTTT.